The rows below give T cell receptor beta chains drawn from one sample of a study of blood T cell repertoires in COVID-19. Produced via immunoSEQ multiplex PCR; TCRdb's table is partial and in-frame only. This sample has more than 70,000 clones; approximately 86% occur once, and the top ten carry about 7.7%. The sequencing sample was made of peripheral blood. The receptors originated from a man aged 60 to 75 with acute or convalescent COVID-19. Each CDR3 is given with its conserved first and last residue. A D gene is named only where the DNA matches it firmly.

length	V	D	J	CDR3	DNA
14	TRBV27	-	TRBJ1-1	CASSFAGRNTEAFF	TGTGCCAGCAGTTTCGCAGGGCGGAACACTGAAGCTTTCTTT
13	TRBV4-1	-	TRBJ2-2	CASSQDSVGELFF	TGCGCCAGCAGCCAAGATTCCGTCGGGGAGCTGTTTTTT
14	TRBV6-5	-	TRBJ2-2	CASRRDWLTGELFF	TGTGCCAGCAGACGGGACTGGTTGACCGGGGAGCTGTTTTTT
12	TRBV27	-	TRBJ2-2	CASSSGYGELFF	TGTGCCAGCAGTTCAGGGTACGGGGAGCTGTTTTTT
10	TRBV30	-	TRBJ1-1	CAWILREAFF	TGTGCCTGGATTCTTCGTGAAGCTTTCTTT
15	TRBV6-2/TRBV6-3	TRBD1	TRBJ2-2	CASSYLSQGAGELFF	TGTGCCAGCAGTTATCTTTCGCAGGGGGCCGGGGAGCTGTTTTTT
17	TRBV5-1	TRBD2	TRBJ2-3	CASSLLGLAGAADTQYF	TGCGCCAGCAGCTTGCTCGGACTAGCGGGAGCAGCAGATACGCAGTATTTT
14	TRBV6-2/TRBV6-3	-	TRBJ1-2	CASSYKGVSYGYTF	TGTGCCAGCAGTTATAAGGGGGTTTCCTATGGCTACACCTTC
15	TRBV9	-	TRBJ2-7	CASSDRTGDSYEQYF	TGTGCCAGCAGCGACCGAACGGGGGACTCCTACGAGCAGTACTTC
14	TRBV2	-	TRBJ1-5	CASSEGRGHQPQHF	TGTGCCAGCAGTGAAGGGCGCGGGCATCAGCCCCAGCATTTT